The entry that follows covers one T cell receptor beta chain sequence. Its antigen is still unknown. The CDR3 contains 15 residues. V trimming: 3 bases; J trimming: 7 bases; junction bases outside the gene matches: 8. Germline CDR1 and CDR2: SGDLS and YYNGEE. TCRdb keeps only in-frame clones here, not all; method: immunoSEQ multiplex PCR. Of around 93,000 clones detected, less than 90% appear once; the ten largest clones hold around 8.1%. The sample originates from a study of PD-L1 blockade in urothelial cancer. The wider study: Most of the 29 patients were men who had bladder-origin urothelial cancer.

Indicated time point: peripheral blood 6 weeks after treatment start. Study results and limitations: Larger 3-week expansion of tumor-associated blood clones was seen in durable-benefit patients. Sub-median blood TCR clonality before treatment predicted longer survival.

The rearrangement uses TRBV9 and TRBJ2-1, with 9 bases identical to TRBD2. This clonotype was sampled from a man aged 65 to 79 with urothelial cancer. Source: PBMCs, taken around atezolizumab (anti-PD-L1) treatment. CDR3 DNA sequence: TGTGCCAGCAGCGAGGCTAGCGGGGAATGGAATGAGCAGTTCTTC. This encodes CASSEASGEWNEQFF. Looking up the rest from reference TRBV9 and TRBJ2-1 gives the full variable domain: DSGVTQTPKHLITATGQRVTLRCSPRSGDLSVYWYQQSLDQGLQFLIQYYNGEERAKGNILERFSAQQFPDLHSELNLSSLELGDSALYFCASSEASGEWNEQFFGPGTRLTVL.